These 5 T cell receptor beta chains originate from one sample sequenced in a study of cytomegalovirus exposure and HLA in healthy donors. Only in-frame clones appear in the TCRdb table, and some are missing; sequencing was by immunoSEQ multiplex PCR. The sample consists of about 130,000 clones, under 90% of them appearing once. Sequencing was carried out using PBMCs. All receptors derive from a young man in good health and CMV-seronegative.

The V gene is TRBV13, the J gene TRBJ1-1; a possible D gene is TRBD1 (5 bases). The CDR3 runs 14 residues. CDR1 and CDR2 from the germline V gene are PRHDT and FYEKMQ (reference sequence). Trimming took 2 bases from V and 5 from J, leaving 12 bases between them. This chain's CDR3 is CASSLRRVETEAFF. The CDR3 nucleotides read TGTGCCAGCAGCTTACGCAGGGTGGAGACTGAAGCTTTCTTT.

V usage is TRBV6-1 and J usage is TRBJ2-3, with TRBD2 matching 9 bases. With 7 bases clipped from V and 2 bases from J, the junction kept 7 bases outside the gene matches. The CDR3 totals 15 residues. Germline lookup yields CDR1 MNHNS and CDR2 SASEGT. The CDR3 sequence: CASIRLAGTTDTQYF. In nucleotides, the CDR3 is TGTGCCAGCATACGGCTAGCGGGGACCACAGATACGCAGTATTTT.

This clone was detected only once. The chain carries TRBV18 and TRBJ2-7; a possible D gene is TRBD1 (6 bases). Germline CDR1 reads KGHSH; CDR2 reads LQKENI. The V end lost 3 bases, the J end lost 3 bases, and 18 bases lay between the germline ends. The CDR3 is 16 residues long. The CDR3 bases are TGTGCCAGCTCACCTCCGAACAGGGCTATAGGCTACGAGCAGTACTTC. Amino acid sequence: CASSPPNRAIGYEQYF. The full variable domain, in which reference TRBV18 and TRBJ2-7 provide the parts outside the CDR3, is NAGVMQNPRHLVRRRGQEARLRCSPMKGHSHVYWYRQLPEEGLKFMVYLQKENIIDESGMPKERFSAEFPKEGPSILRIQQVVRGDSAAYFCASSPPNRAIGYEQYFGPGTRLTVT.

J is TRBJ2-3 and V is TRBV19, with TRBD2 as a possible D gene (6 bases). This CDR3 contains 14 residues. Trimming stripped 4 bases from V and 6 bases from J, with 14 bases between. Germline V lookup: CDR1 LNHDA, CDR2 SQIVND (reference sequence). As DNA, the CDR3 is TGTGCCAGTAGTAGACTAGGAGCTGCGGATACGCAGTATTTT. It is translated as CASSRLGAADTQYF.

The V call is TRBV15, the J call TRBJ1-2; D is possibly TRBD1 (5 bases). The ends were cut back, 1 base at V and 5 bases at J, with 23 bases in the middle. This CDR3 is 18 amino acids long. Per the germline V gene, CDR1 is LNHNV and CDR2 is YYDKDF (reference sequence). In DNA form, the CDR3 reads TGTGCCACCAGCAGAGTAGGGACTCTCAGCCCCGACACATATGGCTACACCTTC. Its translation: CATSRVGTLSPDTYGYTF. The variable domain in full, completed from reference TRBV15 and TRBJ1-2, reads DAMVIQNPRYQVTQFGKPVTLSCSQTLNHNVMYWYQQKSSQAPKLLFHYYDKDFNNEADTPDNFQSRRPNTSFCFLDIRSPGLGDTAMYLCATSRVGTLSPDTYGYTFGSGTRLTVV.